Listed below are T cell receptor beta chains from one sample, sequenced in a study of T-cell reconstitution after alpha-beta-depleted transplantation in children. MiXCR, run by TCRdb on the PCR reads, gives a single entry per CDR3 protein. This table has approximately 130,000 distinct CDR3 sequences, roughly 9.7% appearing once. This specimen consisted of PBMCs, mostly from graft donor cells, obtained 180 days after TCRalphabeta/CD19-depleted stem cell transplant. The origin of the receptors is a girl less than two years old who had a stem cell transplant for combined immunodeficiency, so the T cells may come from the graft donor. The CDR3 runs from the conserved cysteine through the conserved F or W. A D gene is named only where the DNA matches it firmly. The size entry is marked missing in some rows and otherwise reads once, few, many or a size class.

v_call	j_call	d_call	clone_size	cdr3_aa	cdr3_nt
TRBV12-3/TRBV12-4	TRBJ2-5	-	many	CASSIRGETQYF	TGTGCCAGCAGTATCAGGGGTGAGACCCAGTACTTC
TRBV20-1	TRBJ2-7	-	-	CSANVSPYEQYF	TGCAGTGCTAATGTCTCCCCTTACGAGCAGTACTTC
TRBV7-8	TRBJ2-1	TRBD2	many	CASSLPGTRRYNEQFF	TGTGCCAGCAGCCTACCCGGGACTAGGAGGTACAATGAGCAGTTCTTC
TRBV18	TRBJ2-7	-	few	CASSPRRGSSYEQYF	TGTGCCAGCTCACCACGTAGAGGCAGCTCCTACGAGCAGTACTTC
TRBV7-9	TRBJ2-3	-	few	CASSLIGDTQYF	TGTGCCAGCAGCTTAATCGGGGATACGCAGTATTTT
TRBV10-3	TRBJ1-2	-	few	CAISEAGDGYGYTF	TGTGCCATCAGTGAGGCCGGGGACGGCTATGGCTACACCTTC
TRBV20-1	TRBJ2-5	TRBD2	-	CSALPSGLAGRKGGTQYF	TGCAGTGCCCTCCCGAGCGGACTAGCGGGCCGGAAGGGAGGGACCCAGTACTTC
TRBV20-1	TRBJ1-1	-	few	CSARWVNTEAFF	TGCAGTGCTAGGTGGGTGAACACTGAAGCTTTCTTT
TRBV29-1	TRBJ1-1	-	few	CSVARNAEAFF	TGCAGCGTTGCTCGGAACGCTGAAGCTTTCTTT
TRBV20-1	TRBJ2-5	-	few	CSAPGIQETQYF	TGCAGTGCCCCCGGGATTCAAGAGACCCAGTACTTC
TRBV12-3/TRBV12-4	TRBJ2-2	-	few	CASSLFWDTGELFF	TGTGCCAGCAGTTTATTCTGGGACACCGGGGAGCTGTTTTTT
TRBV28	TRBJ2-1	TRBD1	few	CASSFMGQGEDEQFF	TGTGCCAGCAGTTTTATGGGACAGGGGGAAGATGAGCAGTTCTTC
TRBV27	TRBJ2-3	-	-	CASSFLWPRGTDTQYF	TGTGCCAGCAGTTTCCTATGGCCCAGGGGCACAGATACGCAGTATTTT
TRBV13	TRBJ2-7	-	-	CASSLGAQGEQYF	TGTGCCAGCAGCTTAGGCGCGCAGGGAGAGCAGTACTTC
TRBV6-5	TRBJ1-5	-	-	CASSYAPEWAGNQPQHF	TGTGCCAGCAGTTACGCCCCAGAATGGGCGGGCAATCAGCCCCAGCATTTT
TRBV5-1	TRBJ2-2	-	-	CASSLRWRPEGTGELFF	TGCGCCAGCAGCTTGCGGTGGCGACCGGAGGGCACCGGGGAGCTGTTTTTT
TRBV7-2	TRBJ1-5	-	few	CASSLVGGHQPQHF	TGTGCCAGCAGCTTAGTTGGGGGGCATCAGCCCCAGCATTTT
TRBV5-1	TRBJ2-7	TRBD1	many	CASSSWDRVHEQYF	TGCGCCAGCAGCTCCTGGGACAGGGTCCACGAGCAGTACTTC
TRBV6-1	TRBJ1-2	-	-	CASFARPGQYFYGYTF	TGTGCCAGCTTCGCTCGGCCTGGACAGTACTTCTATGGCTACACCTTC
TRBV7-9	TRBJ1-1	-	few	CASSYTGNTEAFF	TGTGCCAGCAGCTATACAGGGAACACTGAAGCTTTCTTT
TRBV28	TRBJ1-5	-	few	CASKMGPYSNQPQHF	TGTGCCAGCAAAATGGGGCCCTATAGCAATCAGCCCCAGCATTTT
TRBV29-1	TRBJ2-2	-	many	CSVAGGTGELFF	TGCAGCGTAGCTGGGGGCACCGGGGAGCTGTTTTTT
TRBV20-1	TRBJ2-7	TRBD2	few	CSARDPAVAGSYEQYF	TGCAGTGCTAGAGACCCCGCGGTAGCGGGAAGTTACGAGCAGTACTTC
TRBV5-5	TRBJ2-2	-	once	CASSPPRFNTGELFF	TGTGCCAGCAGCCCTCCGCGGTTTAACACCGGGGAGCTGTTTTTT
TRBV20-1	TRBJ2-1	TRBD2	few	CSARETSGGFNEQFF	TGCAGTGCTAGAGAGACTAGCGGGGGGTTCAATGAGCAGTTCTTC
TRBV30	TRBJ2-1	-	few	CAWRNWGEQFF	TGTGCCTGGAGGAACTGGGGTGAGCAGTTCTTC
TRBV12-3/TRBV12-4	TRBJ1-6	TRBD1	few	CASSLGQANSPLHF	TGTGCCAGCAGTCTGGGACAGGCAAATTCACCCCTCCACTTT
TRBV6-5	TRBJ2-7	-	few	CASSYGLPPYEQYF	TGTGCCAGCAGTTATGGGTTGCCCCCCTACGAGCAGTACTTC
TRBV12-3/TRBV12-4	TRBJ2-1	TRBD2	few	CASSLPPSGSPRGGNEQFF	TGTGCCAGCAGTTTACCGCCTAGCGGGAGCCCCCGGGGTGGCAATGAGCAGTTCTTC
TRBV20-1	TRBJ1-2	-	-	CSANLYGYTF	TGCAGTGCTAACCTCTATGGCTACACCTTC
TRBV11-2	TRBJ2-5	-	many	CASRQQGREWQETQYF	TGTGCCAGCAGGCAACAGGGGAGGGAGTGGCAAGAGACCCAGTACTTC
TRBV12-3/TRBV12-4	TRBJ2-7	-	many	CASSFGRESPMSYF	TGTGCCAGCAGTTTTGGCAGGGAGTCACCGATGTCTTACTTC
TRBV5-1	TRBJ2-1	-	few	CASSLYGYNEQFF	TGCGCCAGCAGCTTGTACGGGTACAATGAGCAGTTCTTC
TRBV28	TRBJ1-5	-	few	CASSLLAGDSNQPQHF	TGTGCCAGCAGTTTATTGGCAGGGGATAGCAATCAGCCCCAGCATTTT
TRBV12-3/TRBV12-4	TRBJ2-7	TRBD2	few	CASRPTSGGPYEQYF	TGTGCCAGCAGACCGACTAGCGGGGGTCCCTACGAGCAGTACTTC
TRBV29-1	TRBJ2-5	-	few	CSVEEGGKTQYF	TGCAGCGTTGAAGAGGGGGGAAAGACCCAGTACTTC
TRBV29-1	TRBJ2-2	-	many	CSVTGTTNTGELFF	TGCAGCGTAACCGGGACGACGAACACCGGGGAGCTGTTTTTT
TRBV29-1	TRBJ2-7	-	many	CSVGSLYEQYF	TGCAGCGTTGGCTCACTCTACGAGCAGTACTTC
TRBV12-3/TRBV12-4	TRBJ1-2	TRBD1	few	CASTRTGGIYGYTF	TGTGCCAGCACCCGGACAGGGGGTATCTATGGCTACACCTTC
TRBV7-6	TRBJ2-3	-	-	CASSSLSTDTQYF	TGTGCCAGCAGCTCGCTTAGCACAGATACGCAGTATTTT
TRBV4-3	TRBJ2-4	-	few	CASSQDRDGDIQYF	TGCGCCAGCAGCCAAGACAGGGATGGGGACATTCAGTACTTC
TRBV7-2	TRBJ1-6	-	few	CASSFEVGALHF	TGTGCCAGCAGCTTCGAGGTCGGGGCCCTCCACTTT
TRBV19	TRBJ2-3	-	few	CASSIWGAQDTQYF	TGTGCCAGTAGTATATGGGGGGCCCAAGATACGCAGTATTTT
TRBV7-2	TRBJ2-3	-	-	CASSLTSFDTQYF	TGTGCCAGCAGCCTTACCAGTTTCGATACGCAGTATTTT
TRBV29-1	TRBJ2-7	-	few	CSGVSFHEQYF	TGCAGCGGCGTTAGCTTCCACGAGCAGTACTTC
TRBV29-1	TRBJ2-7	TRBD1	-	CSVPGQGYYEQYF	TGCAGCGTGCCGGGACAGGGTTACTACGAGCAGTACTTC
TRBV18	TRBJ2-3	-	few	CASSQTGPSTDTQYF	TGTGCCAGCTCACAAACAGGCCCCAGCACAGATACGCAGTATTTT
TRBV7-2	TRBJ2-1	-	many	CASSFGRGPYNEQFF	TGTGCCAGCAGCTTCGGGCGGGGGCCCTACAATGAGCAGTTCTTC
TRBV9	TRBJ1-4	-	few	CASSVGGVSEKLFF	TGTGCCAGCAGCGTAGGGGGGGTCAGCGAAAAACTGTTTTTT
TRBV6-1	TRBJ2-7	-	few	CASSDAPSAEQYF	TGTGCCAGCAGTGACGCCCCTAGCGCCGAGCAGTACTTC